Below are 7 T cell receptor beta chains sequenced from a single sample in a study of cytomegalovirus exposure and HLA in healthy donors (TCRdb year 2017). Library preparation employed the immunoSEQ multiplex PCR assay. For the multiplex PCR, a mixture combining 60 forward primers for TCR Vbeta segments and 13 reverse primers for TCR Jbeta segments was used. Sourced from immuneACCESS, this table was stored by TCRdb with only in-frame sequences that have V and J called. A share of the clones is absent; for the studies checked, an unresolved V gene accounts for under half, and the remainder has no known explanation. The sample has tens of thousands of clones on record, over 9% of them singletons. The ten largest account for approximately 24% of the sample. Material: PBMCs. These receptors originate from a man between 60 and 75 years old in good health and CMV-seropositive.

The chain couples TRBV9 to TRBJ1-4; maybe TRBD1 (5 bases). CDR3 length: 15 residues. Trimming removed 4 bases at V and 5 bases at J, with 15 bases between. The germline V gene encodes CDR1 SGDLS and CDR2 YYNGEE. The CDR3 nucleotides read TGTGCCAGCAGCTCCCCAGGGTCTCCAAATGAAAAACTGTTTTTT. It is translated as CASSSPGSPNEKLFF.

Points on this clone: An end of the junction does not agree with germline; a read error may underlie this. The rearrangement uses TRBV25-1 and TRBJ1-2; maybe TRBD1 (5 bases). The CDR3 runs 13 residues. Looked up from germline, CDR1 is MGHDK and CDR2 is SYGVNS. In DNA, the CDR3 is TGTGCCAGCAGCTCCCCGGGGGTACGCGGCTACCCCTTC. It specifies CASSSPGVRGYPF.

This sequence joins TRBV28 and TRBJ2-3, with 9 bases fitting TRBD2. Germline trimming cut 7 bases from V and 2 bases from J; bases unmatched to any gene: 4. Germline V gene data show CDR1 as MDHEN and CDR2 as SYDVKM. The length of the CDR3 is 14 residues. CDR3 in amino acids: CASIQRGDTDTQYF. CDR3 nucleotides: TGTGCCAGCATCCAGCGGGGGGACACAGATACGCAGTATTTT.

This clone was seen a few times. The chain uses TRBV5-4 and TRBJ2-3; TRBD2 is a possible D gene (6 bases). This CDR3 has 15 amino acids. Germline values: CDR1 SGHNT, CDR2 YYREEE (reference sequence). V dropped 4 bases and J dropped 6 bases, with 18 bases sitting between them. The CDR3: CASSTVTASGDTQYF. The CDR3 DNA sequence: TGTGCCAGCAGCACCGTAACGGCGAGCGGGGATACGCAGTATTTT.

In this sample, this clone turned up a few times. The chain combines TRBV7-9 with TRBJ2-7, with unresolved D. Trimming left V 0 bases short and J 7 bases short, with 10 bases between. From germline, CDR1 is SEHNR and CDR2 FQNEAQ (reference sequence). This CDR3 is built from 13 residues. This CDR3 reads CASSLAEGWEQYV. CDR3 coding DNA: TGTGCCAGCAGCTTAGCGGAAGGGTGGGAGCAGTACGTC.

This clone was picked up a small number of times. The CDR3 nucleotides read TGTGCCAGCAGCTCGGGCAGGGTAGAAAACATTCAGTACTTC. Translation: CASSSGRVENIQYF. The chain carries TRBV7-8 and TRBJ2-4, with D possibly matching TRBD1 (5 bases). Germline CDR1 is SGHVS and CDR2 is FQNEAQ. Trimming shortened V by 4 bases and J by 5 bases, and 12 bases separated the two germline ends. This CDR3 region has 14 residues. Together with reference TRBV7-8 and TRBJ2-4, the CDR3 gives the full variable domain: GAGVSQSPRYKVAKRGQDVALRCDPISGHVSLFWYQQALGQGPEFLTYFQNEAQLDKSGLPSDRFFAERPEGSVSTLKIQRTQQEDSAVYLCASSSGRVENIQYFGAGTRLSVL.

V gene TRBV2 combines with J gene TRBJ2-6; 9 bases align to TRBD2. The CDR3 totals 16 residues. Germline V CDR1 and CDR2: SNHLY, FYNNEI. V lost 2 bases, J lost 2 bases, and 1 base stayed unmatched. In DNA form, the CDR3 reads TGTGCCAGCAGTGAAATAGCGGGAGCTGGGGCCAACGTCCTGACTTTC. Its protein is CASSEIAGAGANVLTF.